Shown below are 13 T cell receptor beta chains from a single sample sequenced in a study of cytomegalovirus exposure and HLA in healthy donors. A multiplex PCR was run with 60 Vbeta primers and 13 Jbeta primers. Generated by immunoSEQ multiplex PCR, the TCRdb table keeps only in-frame clones and is missing some. The sample lists around 61,000 clones, approximately 80% occurring once. Material: PBMCs. These receptors were obtained from a man in his forties or fifties in good health and CMV-seronegative.

The chain joins TRBV6-1 to TRBJ2-3, with TRBD2 identical over 11 bases. CDR3 length equals 18 residues. Germline V gene data show CDR1 as MNHNS and CDR2 as SASEGT. J was trimmed by 6 bases and V by 2 bases; bases with no gene match: 13. CDR3 sequence: CASSELVAGGPTQDTQYF. In DNA form, the CDR3 reads TGTGCCAGCAGTGAACTAGTAGCGGGGGGGCCGACACAGGATACGCAGTATTTT.

The chain is built from TRBV18 and TRBJ2-1; TRBD1 matches 7 bases. The trim removed 4 bases at V and 4 bases at J, leaving 4 bases unmatched. Germline assignment: CDR1 KGHSH and CDR2 LQKENI. CDR3 length: 14 amino acids. The CDR3 DNA reads as TGTGCCAGCTCACTGGGACAGTTATACAATGAGCAGTTCTTC. Its translation is CASSLGQLYNEQFF.

V usage is TRBV9 and J usage is TRBJ1-5; 7 bases are shared with TRBD1. The length of the CDR3 is 14 residues. In germline, CDR1 is SGDLS, CDR2 YYNGEE. Trimming cost V 6 bases and J 1 base; bases outside gene matches: 4. The CDR3 loop is CASNSGQSNQPQHF. CDR3 coding DNA: TGTGCCAGCAACTCGGGACAGAGCAATCAGCCCCAGCATTTT.

The chain carries TRBV7-2 and TRBJ1-1; D possibly corresponds to TRBD1 (6 bases). In germline, CDR1 is SGHTA, CDR2 FQGNSA. V lost 0 bases and J 4 bases, leaving 9 bases between the germline ends. The CDR3 has 14 amino acids. The CDR3 here is CASSLAARGTEAFF. The CDR3 bases are TGTGCCAGCAGCTTAGCGGCCAGGGGCACTGAAGCTTTCTTT.

Only a few counts were recorded for this clone. This chain uses TRBV6-5 with TRBJ2-7; 10 nucleotides line up with TRBD1. J lost 3 bases, V lost 2 bases, and 4 bases had no gene match. The CDR3 sequence is 15 residues long. CDR1 and CDR2 from the germline V gene are MNHEY and SVGAGI. The CDR3, as DNA: TGTGCCAGCAGTTACGGGGGACAGGGGATCTACGAGCAGTACTTC. Translating it yields CASSYGGQGIYEQYF.

The rearrangement joins TRBV7-9 to TRBJ1-6; perhaps TRBD1 as D (5 bases). The CDR3 length is 13 residues. The germline gives CDR1 SEHNR, CDR2 FQNEAQ (reference sequence). V shed 1 base and J shed 10 bases, with 8 bases lying between them. CDR3 region: CASSLGGGSPLHF. The CDR3 DNA reads as TGTGCCAGCAGCTTAGGGGGCGGCTCACCCCTCCACTTT.

The V call is TRBV5-1, the J call TRBJ1-6, with D uncertain. Germline V gene data show CDR1 as SGHRS and CDR2 as YFSETQ. Trimming pared 5 bases from V and 6 bases from J, leaving 15 bases between. The CDR3 is 15 amino acids. The CDR3 sequence: CASRNIASRNSPLHF. The CDR3 coding sequence is TGCGCCAGCAGGAATATCGCTAGCCGTAATTCACCCCTCCACTTT.

The chain uses TRBV7-8 and TRBJ2-4; TRBD1 aligns across 9 bases. The germline gives CDR1 SGHVS, CDR2 FQNEAQ. The CDR3 covers 15 residues. The ends lost 2 bases at V and 5 bases at J; junction bases unmatched: 4. Here the CDR3 reads CASSLMGQGQNIQYF. Written as DNA, the CDR3 is TGTGCCAGCAGCTTAATGGGACAGGGTCAAAACATTCAGTACTTC.

V is TRBV4-2 and J is TRBJ2-3, with 11 positions matching TRBD2. The CDR3 spans 17 residues. Germline trimming cut 4 bases from V and 2 bases from J; bases unmatched to any gene: 8. Germline V gene sequence: CDR1 LGHNA, CDR2 YNFKEQ. The CDR3 DNA sequence: TGTGCCAGCAGCCCACTCCTAGCGGGGGGCAACACAGATACGCAGTATTTT. This encodes CASSPLLAGGNTDTQYF.

V gene TRBV9 combines with J gene TRBJ2-2; 9 bases line up with TRBD1. The CDR3 is made up of 17 amino acids. Trimming took 1 base from V and 8 from J; bases not matched to a gene: 12. Germline loops: CDR1 SGDLS, CDR2 YYNGEE. The CDR3 DNA sequence: TGTGCCAGCAGCGTAACCCCGGGACAGGGTTCTTTGGGGGAGCTGTTTTTT. Its protein product is CASSVTPGQGSLGELFF.

The chain recombines TRBV19 with TRBJ1-5, with 8 bases that match TRBD1. CDR3 length: 14 residues. V dropped 6 bases and J dropped 2; count of bases not matched to a gene: 3. Germline V lookup: CDR1 LNHDA, CDR2 SQIVND (reference sequence). For the CDR3, the DNA is TGTGCCAGTAGCAGGGGGCCGGGCAATCAGCCCCAGCATTTT. It yields the protein CASSRGPGNQPQHF.

This rearrangement joins TRBV18 to TRBJ1-1, with D maybe TRBD1 (6 bases). Germline lookup yields CDR1 KGHSH and CDR2 LQKENI. V was shortened by 5 bases and J by 0 bases, with 19 bases between the two germline ends. The length of the CDR3 is 17 residues. This chain's CDR3 is CASSSNVFRDMNTEAFF. CDR3 DNA: TGTGCCAGCTCATCCAATGTATTCAGGGACATGAACACTGAAGCTTTCTTT.

The V gene is TRBV5-1, the J gene TRBJ1-5; the D is unclear. Per germline, CDR1 SGHRS and CDR2 YFSETQ. The CDR3 has 15 residues. V was cut by 0 bases and J by 1 base, with 8 bases left in between. This chain's CDR3 is CASSLDGRSNQPQHF. As DNA, the CDR3 is TGCGCCAGCAGCTTGGATGGGAGAAGCAATCAGCCCCAGCATTTT.